A single sample is the source of the 21 T cell receptor beta chains below, sequenced in a study of blood T cell repertoires in COVID-19. Clones were sequenced by immunoSEQ multiplex PCR, and TCRdb holds only the in-frame ones, with some missing. The sample holds roughly 100,000 clones; about 85% are singletons and the top ten take approximately 3.1%. Sequences were obtained from peripheral blood. Source of these receptors: a man aged 45 to 65 in a cohort sampled during active COVID-19.

The rearrangement joins TRBV3-1 (or the pseudogene TRBV3-2) to TRBJ1-2; D remains unclear. V lost 3 bases to trimming and J lost 4 bases, with 12 bases between them. The CDR3 runs 14 residues. Germline lookup yields CDR1 LGHDT and CDR2 YNNKEL (reference sequence). Written as DNA, the CDR3 is TGTGCCAGCAGCCAGAACAACAGACCCTATGGCTACACCTTC. It specifies CASSQNNRPYGYTF.

The chain links TRBV7-2 to TRBJ1-5; D not certain. V was shortened by 3 bases and J by 0 bases, with 12 bases between the two germline ends. CDR3 length: 16 residues. Germline V gene data show CDR1 as SGHTA and CDR2 as FQGNSA. The CDR3, as DNA: TGTGCCAGCAGCTTCGGACGGACTAATAGCAATCAGCCCCAGCATTTT. Translated, it gives CASSFGRTNSNQPQHF. The full variable domain, with the rest looked up from reference TRBV7-2 and TRBJ1-5, is GAGVSQSPSNKVTEKGKDVELRCDPISGHTALYWYRQSLGQGLEFLIYFQGNSAPDKSGLPSDRFSAERTGGSVSTLTIQRTQQEDSAVYLCASSFGRTNSNQPQHFGDGTRLSIL.

The gene calls are TRBV5-1 and TRBJ2-1; D is perhaps TRBD1 (6 bases). Per the germline V gene, CDR1 is SGHRS and CDR2 is YFSETQ. The V gene lost 0 bases and the J gene lost 4 bases, with 11 bases spanning the gap. The CDR3 consists of 15 residues. The CDR3 region has the DNA TGCGCCAGCAGCTTGGGGGACAATTCTTACAATGAGCAGTTCTTC. It is translated as CASSLGDNSYNEQFF. Full variable domain (remainder filled in from reference TRBV5-1 and TRBJ2-1): KAGVTQTPRYLIKTRGQQVTLSCSPISGHRSVSWYQQTPGQGLQFLFEYFSETQRNKGNFPGRFSGRQFSNSRSEMNVSTLELGDSALYLCASSLGDNSYNEQFFGPGTRLTVL.

In this sample, this clone turned up a few times. V and J are TRBV6-6 and TRBJ1-5; D might be TRBD1 (5 bases). The CDR3 runs to 14 residues. Looked up from germline, CDR1 is MNHNY and CDR2 is SVGAGI (reference sequence). Trimming took 6 bases from V and 6 from J, leaving 15 bases between them. The CDR3 DNA follows: TGTGCCAGCAGCCAAGTCCAGGGCAGTCAGCCCCAGCATTTT. The encoded protein is CASSQVQGSQPQHF.

The V call is TRBV2, the J call TRBJ2-7; 9 bases map to TRBD1. The CDR3 has 13 amino acids. Per germline, CDR1 SNHLY and CDR2 FYNNEI. Trimming cost V 7 bases and J 6 bases; bases outside gene matches: 7. The CDR3, as DNA: TGTGCCAGCAACCGGGACAGGGCTTTCGAGCAGTACGTC. Residues: CASNRDRAFEQYV.

This sequence joins TRBV19 and TRBJ2-7; 11 bases align to TRBD1. J lost 3 bases, V lost 1 base, and 2 bases had no gene match. CDR3 length: 15 residues. Germline assignment: CDR1 LNHDA and CDR2 SQIVND (reference sequence). The CDR3 region has the DNA TGTGCCAGTAGTATAGGCGGGACAGGGGGCTACGAGCAGTACTTC. Its translation is CASSIGGTGGYEQYF.

The chain uses TRBV14 and TRBJ1-4; D is possibly TRBD1 (5 bases). Per germline, CDR1 SGHDN and CDR2 FVKESK. This CDR3 has 15 amino acids. Trimming removed 4 bases at V and 0 bases at J, with 9 bases between. The CDR3 loop reads CASSPAGATNEKLFF. As DNA, the CDR3 is TGTGCCAGCAGCCCAGCGGGGGCAACTAATGAAAAACTGTTTTTT.

The rearrangement joins TRBV6-2 or TRBV6-3 to TRBJ2-1; 8 bases fit TRBD2. V lost 0 bases, J lost 8 bases, and 9 bases stayed unmatched. Looked up from germline, CDR1 is MNHEY and CDR2 is SVGEGT. The CDR3 extends over 16 amino acids. CDR3 coding DNA: TGTGCCAGCAGTTACTCGAAGGGACTAGGGAGGCATGAGCAGTTCTTC. It encodes CASSYSKGLGRHEQFF.

The rearrangement links TRBV6-5 to TRBJ2-6; D may be TRBD2 (6 bases). Germline-derived CDR1 and CDR2 are MNHEY and SVGAGI. Trimming stripped 6 bases from V and 4 bases from J, with 13 bases between. This CDR3 contains 15 residues. The CDR3 is CASRDQAGGANVLTF. The CDR3 DNA follows: TGTGCCAGCAGGGACCAGGCGGGGGGGGCCAACGTCCTGACTTTC.

The V call is TRBV9, the J call TRBJ1-3, with D maybe TRBD1 (6 bases). V was clipped by 4 bases and J by 2 bases, with 16 bases between them. Germline assignment: CDR1 SGDLS and CDR2 YYNGEE. The CDR3 totals 16 residues. CDR3 protein: CASSLNRGGAGNTIYF. The CDR3 region has the DNA TGTGCCAGCAGCCTTAATAGGGGGGGGGCTGGAAACACCATATATTTT. Full variable domain (missing parts from reference TRBV9 and TRBJ1-3): DSGVTQTPKHLITATGQRVTLRCSPRSGDLSVYWYQQSLDQGLQFLIQYYNGEERAKGNILERFSAQQFPDLHSELNLSSLELGDSALYFCASSLNRGGAGNTIYFGEGSWLTVV.

The chain links TRBV19 to TRBJ2-6, with D maybe TRBD2 (6 bases). Trimming removed 6 bases from V and 4 bases from J, with 25 bases in between. Germline-derived CDR1 and CDR2 are LNHDA and SQIVND (reference sequence). The CDR3 contains 19 residues. For the CDR3, the DNA is TGTGCCAGTAGCGTAGCGGCAAGAGGTTCCTCGCCCGGGGCCAACGTCCTGACTTTC. Protein product: CASSVAARGSSPGANVLTF. The whole variable domain, remainder taken from reference TRBV19 and TRBJ2-6, is DGGITQSPKYLFRKEGQNVTLSCEQNLNHDAMYWYRQDPGQGLRLIYYSQIVNDFQKGDIAEGYSVSREKKESFPLTVTSAQKNPTAFYLCASSVAARGSSPGANVLTFGAGSRLTVL.

The chain uses TRBV7-6 and TRBJ2-7; TRBD1 aligns across 8 bases. The CDR3 contains 18 residues. V lost 4 bases and J lost 1; bases outside the gene matches: 15. The V gene's germline CDR1 is SGHVS and CDR2 FNYEAQ. CDR3 sequence reads: CASSSSRSTGEVSYEQYF. In nucleotides, the CDR3 is TGTGCCAGCAGCTCGAGCCGCTCGACAGGGGAGGTATCCTACGAGCAGTACTTC.

The chain links TRBV3-1 (or the pseudogene TRBV3-2) to TRBJ2-2; TRBD2 agrees at 11 bases. In germline, CDR1 is LGHDT, CDR2 YNNKEL (reference sequence). V was pared by 0 bases and J by 6 bases, with 12 bases of the junction left unmatched. The CDR3 totals 19 residues. The CDR3, as DNA: TGTGCCAGCAGCCAAGATGGGCTAGCGGGGGGCCCTTCCCCCGGGGAGCTGTTTTTT. The encoded protein is CASSQDGLAGGPSPGELFF.

The chain couples TRBV6-5 to TRBJ1-2; D unresolved. The CDR3 has 11 residues. The germline CDR1 and CDR2 sequences are MNHEY and SVGAGI. Trimming pared 7 bases from V and 8 bases from J, leaving 11 bases between. The CDR3 region is CASTKGGGYTF. In DNA, the CDR3 is TGTGCCAGCACGAAGGGAGGCGGCTACACCTTC.

This rearrangement joins TRBV19 to TRBJ1-5; D remains ambiguous. The CDR3 contains 15 residues. CDR1 is LNHDA and CDR2 is SQIVND in the germline V gene (reference sequence). The ends were cut back, 6 bases at V and 0 bases at J, with 12 bases in the middle. CDR3 nucleotide sequence: TGTGCCAGTAGCAGACGACGGGATAGCAATCAGCCCCAGCATTTT. Translating it yields CASSRRRDSNQPQHF.

V and J are TRBV3-1 (or the pseudogene TRBV3-2) and TRBJ1-2; a weak D match, TRBD1 (5 bases). CDR1 LGHDT and CDR2 YNNKEL come from the germline V gene (reference sequence). The length of the CDR3 is 13 residues. Between the trimmed V and J ends, which lost 0 bases and 7 bases, there was a span of 9 bases. The CDR3 loop reads CASSQDRRGGYTF. DNA of the CDR3: TGTGCCAGCAGCCAAGACAGGAGGGGTGGCTACACCTTC.

The rearrangement links TRBV6-6 to TRBJ1-2, with 9 bases lining up with TRBD1. The length of the CDR3 is 15 residues. V lost 1 base to trimming and J lost 2 bases; unmatched junction nucleotides: 2. CDR1 and CDR2 (germline): MNHNY, SVGAGI (reference sequence). The CDR3 DNA reads TGTGCCAGCAGTTACTTGGACAGGGGAAACTATGGCTACACCTTC. This codes for CASSYLDRGNYGYTF.

The rearrangement joins TRBV2 to TRBJ2-1; D remains unclear. The CDR3 is 17 residues long. The V gene lost 5 bases and the J gene lost 5 bases, with 22 bases spanning the gap. Germline CDR1 SNHLY, CDR2 FYNNEI. The CDR3 region is CASSSPYSRPGDNEQFF. In DNA, the CDR3 is TGTGCCAGCAGTTCACCTTACTCCCGTCCCGGAGACAATGAGCAGTTCTTC.

This clone came up once. The chain has TRBV11-3 and TRBJ2-7; 7 nucleotides agree with TRBD2. The V gene's germline CDR1 is SGHNT and CDR2 YENEEA. Trimming at V came to 5 bases and at J to 0 bases, leaving 4 bases not matched to a gene. This CDR3 spans 14 amino acids. CDR3 sequence reads: CASSRGGVSYEQYF. CDR3 in DNA: TGTGCCAGCAGCAGGGGAGGGGTCTCCTACGAGCAGTACTTC. The full variable domain, rest sourced from reference TRBV11-3 and TRBJ2-7, is EAGVVQSPRYKIIEKKQPVAFWCNPISGHNTLYWYLQNLGQGPELLIRYENEEAVDDSQLPKDRFSAERLKGVDSTLKIQPAELGDSAVYLCASSRGGVSYEQYFGPGTRLTVT.

In DNA form, the CDR3 reads TGTGCCAGCAGCTTGTTCGGGGGGCATGGCTACACCTTC. It codes for CASSLFGGHGYTF. This rearrangement joins TRBV5-4 to TRBJ1-2; possibly TRBD1 for D (6 bases). V was clipped by 1 base and J by 6 bases, with 10 bases between them. The CDR3 is 13 residues long. Germline V gene lookup returns CDR1 SGHNT and CDR2 YYREEE (reference sequence).

The chain couples TRBV5-6 to TRBJ2-6, with D possibly TRBD1 on 6 matching bases. Germline V gene data show CDR1 as SGHDT and CDR2 as YYEEEE. The CDR3 is 15 residues long. Between the trimmed V and J ends, which lost 2 bases and 0 bases, there was a span of 6 bases. CDR3 bases: TGTGCCAGCAGCTTCAGGGGCTCTGGGGCCAACGTCCTGACTTTC. The encoded protein is CASSFRGSGANVLTF. Drawing the rest from reference TRBV5-6 and TRBJ2-6, the complete variable domain is DAGVTQSPTHLIKTRGQQVTLRCSPKSGHDTVSWYQQALGQGPQFIFQYYEEEERQRGNFPDRFSGHQFPNYSSELNVNALLLGDSALYLCASSFRGSGANVLTFGAGSRLTVL.